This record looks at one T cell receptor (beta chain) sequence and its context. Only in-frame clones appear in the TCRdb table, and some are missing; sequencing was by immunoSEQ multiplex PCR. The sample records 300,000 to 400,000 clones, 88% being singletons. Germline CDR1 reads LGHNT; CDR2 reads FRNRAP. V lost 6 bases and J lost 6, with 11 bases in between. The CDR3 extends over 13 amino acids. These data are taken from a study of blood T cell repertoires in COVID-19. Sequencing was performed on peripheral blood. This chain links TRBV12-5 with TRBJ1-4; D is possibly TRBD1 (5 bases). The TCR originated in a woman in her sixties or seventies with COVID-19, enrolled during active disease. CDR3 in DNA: TGTGCTAGTGGCCTACAGGCCGATGAAAAACTGTTTTTT. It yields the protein CASGLQADEKLFF. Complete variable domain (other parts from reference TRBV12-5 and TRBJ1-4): DARVTQTPRHKVTEMGQEVTMRCQPILGHNTVFWYRQTMMQGLELLAYFRNRAPLDDSGMPKDRFSAEMPDATLATLKIQPSEPRDSAVYFCASGLQADEKLFFGSGTQLSVL.